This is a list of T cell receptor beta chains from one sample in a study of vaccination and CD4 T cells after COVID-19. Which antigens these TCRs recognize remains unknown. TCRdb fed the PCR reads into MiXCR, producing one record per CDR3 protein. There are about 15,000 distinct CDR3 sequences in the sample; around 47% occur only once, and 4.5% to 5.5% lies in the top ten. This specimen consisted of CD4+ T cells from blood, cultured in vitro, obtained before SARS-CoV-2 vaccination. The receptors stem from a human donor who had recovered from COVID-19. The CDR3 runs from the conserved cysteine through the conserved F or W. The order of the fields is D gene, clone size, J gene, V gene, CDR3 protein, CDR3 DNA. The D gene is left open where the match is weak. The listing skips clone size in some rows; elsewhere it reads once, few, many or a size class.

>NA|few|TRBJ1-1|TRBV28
CASSPRVRTFNTEAFF
TGTGCCAGCAGTCCTAGGGTGAGAACCTTTAACACTGAAGCTTTCTTT
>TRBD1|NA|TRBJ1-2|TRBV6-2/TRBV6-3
CASSLDRGSGLGYGYTF
TGTGCCAGCAGCCTCGACAGGGGGTCCGGCTTAGGCTATGGCTACACCTTC
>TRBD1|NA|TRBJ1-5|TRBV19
CASSGNRGGNQPQHF
TGTGCCAGTAGTGGGAACAGGGGTGGCAATCAGCCCCAGCATTTT
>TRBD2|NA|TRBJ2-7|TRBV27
CASRKAGGEIREQYF
TGTGCCAGCAGAAAAGCGGGGGGGGAAATACGGGAGCAGTACTTC
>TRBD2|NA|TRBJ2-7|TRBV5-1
CASSLSRLAGEAGSYEQYF
TGCGCCAGCAGCTTGTCACGACTAGCGGGAGAGGCCGGGTCCTACGAGCAGTACTTC
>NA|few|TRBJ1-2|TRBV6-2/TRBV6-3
CASSYFQGKGYGYTF
TGTGCCAGCAGTTACTTTCAGGGAAAAGGTTATGGCTACACCTTC
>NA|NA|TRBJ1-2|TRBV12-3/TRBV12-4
CASSPTGGVSYGYTF
TGTGCCAGCAGCCCCACCGGAGGAGTTAGCTATGGCTACACCTTC
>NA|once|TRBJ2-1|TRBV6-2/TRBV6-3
CASSLLARGNEQFF
TGTGCCAGCAGTCTATTAGCTAGGGGAAATGAGCAGTTCTTC
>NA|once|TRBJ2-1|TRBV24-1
CATSATGNEQFF
TGTGCCACCAGTGCAACGGGCAATGAGCAGTTCTTC
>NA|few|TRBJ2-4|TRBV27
CASRPGFVAKNIQYF
TGTGCCAGCAGGCCGGGTTTTGTAGCCAAAAACATTCAGTACTTC
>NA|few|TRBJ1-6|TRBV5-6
CASNLFRGNSPLHF
TGTGCCAGCAACCTATTCCGGGGAAATTCACCCCTCCACTTT
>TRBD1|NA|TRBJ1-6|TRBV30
CAWSVQGGNSPLHF
TGTGCCTGGAGTGTACAGGGGGGTAATTCACCCCTCCACTTT
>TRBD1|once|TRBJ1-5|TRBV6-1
CASRRGQSNNQPQHF
TGTGCCAGCAGACGGGGACAGTCTAACAATCAGCCCCAGCATTTT
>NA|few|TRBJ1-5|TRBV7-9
CASSTGDNQPQHF
TGTGCCAGCAGCACCGGGGACAATCAGCCCCAGCATTTT
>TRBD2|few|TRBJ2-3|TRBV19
CASSAGMGGRVTDTQYF
TGTGCCAGTAGCGCCGGTATGGGCGGGAGGGTCACAGATACGCAGTATTTT
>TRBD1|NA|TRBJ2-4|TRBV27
CASSLCFGVDRGRVLAKNIQYF
TGTGCCAGCAGTTTATGTTTTGGCGTCGACAGGGGGCGAGTGTTGGCCAAAAACATTCAGTACTTC
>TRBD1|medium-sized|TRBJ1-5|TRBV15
CATSRDRTGLTGTQHF
TGTGCCACCAGCAGAGATCGGACAGGGCTCACAGGCACCCAGCATTTT
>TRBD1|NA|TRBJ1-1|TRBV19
CASRWTGGMGTEAFF
TGTGCCAGTAGATGGACAGGGGGCATGGGCACTGAAGCTTTCTTT
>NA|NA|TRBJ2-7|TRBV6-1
CASSDSGGGRTYEQYF
TGTGCCAGCAGTGATTCGGGTGGAGGGAGAACCTACGAGCAGTACTTC
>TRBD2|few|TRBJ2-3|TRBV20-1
CSARAKLAGMADTQYF
TGCAGTGCTAGGGCAAAACTAGCGGGGATGGCAGATACGCAGTATTTT
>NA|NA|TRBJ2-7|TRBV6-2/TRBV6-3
CASHTGYEQYF
TGTGCCAGCCATACGGGCTACGAGCAGTACTTC
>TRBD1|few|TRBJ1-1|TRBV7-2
CASSLRGAGGIREAFF
TGTGCCAGCAGCTTAAGAGGGGCAGGGGGAATAAGGGAAGCTTTCTTT
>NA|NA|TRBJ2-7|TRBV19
CASSRGLETYEQYF
TGTGCCAGTAGTCGTGGACTGGAAACCTACGAGCAGTACTTC
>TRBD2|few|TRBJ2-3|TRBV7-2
CASSLEPAGGPIDTQYF
TGTGCCAGCAGCTTGGAACCAGCGGGAGGGCCAATAGATACGCAGTATTTT
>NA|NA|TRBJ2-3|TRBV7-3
CASSSSLQGGDTQYF
TGTGCCAGCAGCTCTTCTCTACAAGGGGGAGATACGCAGTATTTT
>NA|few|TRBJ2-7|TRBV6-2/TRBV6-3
CASRESTHEQYF
TGTGCCAGCAGGGAGTCAACCCACGAGCAGTACTTC
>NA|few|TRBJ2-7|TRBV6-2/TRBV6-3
CASSDGTKQYF
TGTGCCAGCAGCGATGGGACAAAGCAGTACTTC
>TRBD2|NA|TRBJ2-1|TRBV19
CASSMETGLGYNEQFF
TGTGCCAGTAGTATGGAAACGGGACTAGGCTACAATGAGCAGTTCTTC
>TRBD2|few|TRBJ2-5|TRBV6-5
CASSYGPSGGQETQYF
TGTGCCAGCAGTTATGGCCCTAGCGGGGGCCAAGAGACCCAGTACTTC
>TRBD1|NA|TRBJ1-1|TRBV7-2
CASSPTPGQETEAFF
TGTGCCAGCAGCCCAACCCCCGGACAGGAAACTGAAGCTTTCTTT
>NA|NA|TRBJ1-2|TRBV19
CASSIFGGNYGYTF
TGTGCCAGTAGTATCTTCGGAGGGAACTATGGCTACACCTTC
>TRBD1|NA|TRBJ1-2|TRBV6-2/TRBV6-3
CASSSPGGTDYGYTF
TGTGCCAGCAGTAGCCCAGGGGGAACGGACTATGGCTACACCTTC
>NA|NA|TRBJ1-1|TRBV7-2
CASSPAGFTTEAFF
TGTGCCAGCAGCCCCGCAGGATTTACGACTGAAGCTTTCTTT
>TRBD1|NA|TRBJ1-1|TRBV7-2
CASSSLGTGIGNTEAFF
TGTGCCAGCAGCTCGCTGGGGACAGGGATAGGGAACACTGAAGCTTTCTTT
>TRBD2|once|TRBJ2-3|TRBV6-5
CASSYRLAGGRSTDTQYF
TGTGCCAGCAGTTACCGCCTAGCGGGAGGTCGTAGCACAGATACGCAGTATTTT
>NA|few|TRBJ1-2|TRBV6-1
CASSPGIPAGYTF
TGTGCCAGCAGCCCCGGTATCCCGGCCGGCTACACCTTC
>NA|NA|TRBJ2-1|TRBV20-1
CSAVGLINEQFF
TGCAGTGCCGTGGGACTCATCAATGAGCAGTTCTTC
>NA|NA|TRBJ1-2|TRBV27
CASSERGLYGYTF
TGTGCCAGCAGTGAACGGGGACTGTATGGCTACACCTTC
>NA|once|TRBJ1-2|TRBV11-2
CASSLEQGLPHGYTF
TGTGCCAGCAGCTTAGAACAGGGCCTACCTCATGGCTACACCTTC
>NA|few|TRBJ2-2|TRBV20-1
CSARGPGTGELFF
TGCAGTGCTAGAGGGCCGGGCACCGGGGAGCTGTTTTTT
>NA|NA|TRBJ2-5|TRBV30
CAWSVGAETQYF
TGTGCCTGGAGTGTTGGGGCCGAGACCCAGTACTTC
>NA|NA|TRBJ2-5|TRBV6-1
CASSEGTNMGTQYF
TGTGCCAGCAGTGAGGGAACTAATATGGGGACCCAGTACTTC